Given below is one T cell receptor (beta chain) in context. With V trimmed by 9 bases and J by 5 bases, 5 bases remained unmatched. The CDR3 runs 13 residues. CDR1 is MNHEY and CDR2 is SVGAGI in the germline V gene. The protocol was immunoSEQ multiplex PCR, while the TCRdb copy is restricted to in-frame clones and leaves out a portion. This sample yields more than 250,000 clones, of which around 85% are seen a single time; roughly 5.3% belongs to the top ten. This record comes from a study of blood T cell repertoires in COVID-19. Study information: Sample material is recorded as cDNA or gDNA derived from T cells, B-cell-depleted T cells, or PBMCs.

The rearrangement joins TRBV6-5 to TRBJ2-7, with TRBD2 identical over 12 bases. The sequence was obtained from a man aged 45-65 years with active or convalescent COVID-19. Material for sequencing was peripheral blood. Written as DNA, the CDR3 is TGTGCCAGTAGGGGACTAGCGGGCCACGAGCAGTACTTC. Its protein product is CASRGLAGHEQYF.